The clone carrying this T cell receptor beta chain was seen a few times. The target antigen is unknown. The CDR3 contains 13 residues. Between the trimmed V and J ends, which lost 1 base and 5 bases, there was a span of 6 bases. Germline CDR1 SGHTA, CDR2 FQGNSA. This record belongs to a study of cytomegalovirus exposure and HLA in healthy donors. Overall study results and limits: As a later analysis showed, several of the most significant clusters appeared to be linked to common viral pathogens. The investigators catalogued some 150 TCR beta chains as cytomegalovirus-associated.

Vbeta (60) and Jbeta (13) primers were used in the PCR. Profiling relied on immunoSEQ multiplex PCR, and the TCRdb table lists in-frame clones only, not all of them. The table shows 80,000 or so clones, with roughly a tenth occurring only once. This rearrangement joins TRBV7-2 to TRBJ2-1; D gene unclear. The source material was PBMCs. This receptor was identified in a man aged 55 to 70 in good health and CMV-seropositive. CDR3 sequence: CASSLDSNNEQFF. Here the CDR3 DNA reads TGTGCCAGCAGCTTAGACAGTAACAATGAGCAGTTCTTC.